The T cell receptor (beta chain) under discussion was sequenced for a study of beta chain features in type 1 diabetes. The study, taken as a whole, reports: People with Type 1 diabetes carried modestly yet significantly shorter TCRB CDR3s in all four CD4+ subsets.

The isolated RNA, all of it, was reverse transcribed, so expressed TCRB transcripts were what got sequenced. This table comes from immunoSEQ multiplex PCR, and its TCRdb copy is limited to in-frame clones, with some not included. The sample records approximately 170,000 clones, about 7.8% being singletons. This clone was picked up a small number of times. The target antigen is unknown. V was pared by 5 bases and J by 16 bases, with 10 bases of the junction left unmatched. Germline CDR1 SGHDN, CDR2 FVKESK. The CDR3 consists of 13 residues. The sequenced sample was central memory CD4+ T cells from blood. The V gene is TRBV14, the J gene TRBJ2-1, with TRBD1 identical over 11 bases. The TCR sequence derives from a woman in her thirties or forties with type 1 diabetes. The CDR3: CASSERTGGSPFF. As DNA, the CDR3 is TGTGCCAGCAGCGAACGGACAGGGGGCTCCCCTTTCTTC. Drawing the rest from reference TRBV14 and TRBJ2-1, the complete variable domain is EAGVTQFPSHSVIEKGQTVTLRCDPISGHDNLYWYRRVMGKEIKFLLHFVKESKQDESGMPNNRFLAERTGGTYSTLKVQPAELEDSGVYFCASSERTGGSPFFGPGTRLTVL.